By share, the clone carrying this T cell receptor (beta chain) ranks as medium-sized (0.01 to 0.1%). Its antigen is unidentified. The data originate from a study of metastatic and nonmetastatic thyroid tumors. Original processing notes: The authors used CDR3 differences across clinicopathological groups to build a distant-metastasis classifier for papillary thyroid cancer. TCRdb re-clonotyped the PCR reads through MiXCR. TCRdb's processing, not the study's, gives the V and J calls here. Of some 28,000 clones in the sample, roughly 20% were seen once. Prior to thyroid surgery, none of the patients had received any treatment. The V end was cut by 1 base, the J end by 4 bases, with 13 bases between. CDR3 length equals 15 residues. From germline, CDR1 is SGHAT and CDR2 FQNNGV. Points from the study as a whole: Reportedly, malignant thyroid tumors had significantly higher TCR beta diversity than benign nodules, in blood and tumor.

The origin of this receptor is a female donor with papillary thyroid cancer or a benign thyroid nodule (not recorded which). Some clones in this sample may be carry-over from other donors' samples. Material: blood. The chain uses TRBV11-2 and TRBJ1-2; D unclear. The CDR3 here is CASSLGVNSIYGYTF. In DNA form, the CDR3 reads TGTGCCAGCAGCTTAGGGGTGAACAGCATCTATGGCTACACCTTC. The whole variable domain, filled in from reference TRBV11-2 and TRBJ1-2, reads EAGVAQSPRYKIIEKRQSVAFWCNPISGHATLYWYQQILGQGPKLLIQFQNNGVVDDSQLPKDRFSAERLKGVDSTLKIQPAKLEDSAVYLCASSLGVNSIYGYTFGSGTRLTVV.